Each of the 15 T cell receptor beta chains below was sequenced from the same sample in a study of shared clonotypes between healthy human individuals. Only in-frame clones appear in the TCRdb table, and some are missing; sequencing was by immunoSEQ multiplex PCR. The sample consists of a few million clones, approximately 96% of them appearing once. The sequenced material came from naive CD4+ T cells sorted from blood. Subset specified: CD45RA+ positively selected. The receptors come from a man younger than 35 in good health.

This chain uses TRBV6-1 with TRBJ2-7, with 7 bases identical to TRBD1. Germline values: CDR1 MNHNS, CDR2 SASEGT. V lost 7 bases to trimming and J lost 6 bases; unmatched junction nucleotides: 9. CDR3 length equals 13 residues. CDR3 sequence: CASKEQGSVEQYF. CDR3 coding DNA: TGTGCCAGCAAGGAACAGGGGTCTGTCGAGCAGTACTTC.

The chain joins TRBV4-1 to TRBJ2-5; 7 nucleotides match TRBD2. V lost 4 bases, J lost 4 bases, and 12 bases stayed unmatched. In germline, CDR1 is MGHRA, CDR2 YSYEKL. There are 16 residues in the CDR3. The CDR3 here is CASSRTGGGEGETQYF. Written as DNA, the CDR3 is TGCGCCAGCAGCCGGACCGGTGGAGGGGAGGGAGAGACCCAGTACTTC.

This clone was recorded once. V gene TRBV30 combines with J gene TRBJ1-6; D is undetermined. The CDR3 is made up of 14 amino acids. The V gene's germline CDR1 is GTSNPN and CDR2 SVGIG (reference sequence). The V end lost 4 bases, the J end lost 4 bases, and 11 bases lay between the germline ends. CDR3 coding DNA: TGTGCCTGGAAGGGCGTAGGTTATAATTCACCCCTCCACTTT. This codes for CAWKGVGYNSPLHF. The complete variable domain, with remaining parts taken from reference TRBV30 and TRBJ1-6, reads SQTIHQWPATLVQPVGSPLSLECTVEGTSNPNLYWYRQAAGRGLQLLFYSVGIGQISSEVPQNLSASRPQDRQFILSSKKLLLSDSGFYLCAWKGVGYNSPLHFGNGTRLTVT.

The V call is TRBV6-5, the J call TRBJ2-5; TRBD1 aligns across 9 bases. CDR1 MNHEY and CDR2 SVGAGI come from the germline V gene. Trimming took 4 bases from V and 2 from J; bases not matched to a gene: 5. The CDR3 contains 15 residues. The CDR3 bases are TGTGCCAGCAGTTCTTTGACAGGGGGGCAAGAGACCCAGTACTTC. The encoded protein is CASSSLTGGQETQYF.

The rearrangement links TRBV5-1 to TRBJ1-2; 7 positions match TRBD1. Germline V gene sequence: CDR1 SGHRS, CDR2 YFSETQ. The CDR3 runs to 15 residues. The J segment lost 8 bases and the V segment lost 5 bases, leaving 15 bases of the junction unmatched. For the CDR3, the DNA is TGCGCCAGCAGGGTCCAGGAGGACAGGTGGGGCGGCTACACCTTC. It translates to CASRVQEDRWGGYTF.

The V call is TRBV4-1, the J call TRBJ2-7; 8 nucleotides agree with TRBD2. Germline assignment: CDR1 MGHRA and CDR2 YSYEKL. CDR3 length equals 16 residues. V shed 2 bases and J 3 bases; nucleotides not matched to a gene: 9. CDR3 amino acids: CASSQHPSGSNYEQYF. CDR3 coding DNA: TGCGCCAGCAGCCAACACCCTAGCGGGTCGAACTACGAGCAGTACTTC.

The chain is built from TRBV29-1 and TRBJ1-2, with D possibly being TRBD1 (6 bases). The germline V gene has CDR1 SQVTM and CDR2 ANQGSEA. Trimming took 0 bases from V and 7 from J, leaving 9 bases between them. The CDR3 contains 12 residues. This chain's CDR3 is CSVEEGGGGYTF. Written as DNA, the CDR3 is TGCAGCGTTGAAGAGGGAGGGGGTGGCTACACCTTC.

The chain uses TRBV6-5 and TRBJ1-2, with D possibly being TRBD1 (6 bases). This CDR3 has 16 amino acids. Germline V gives CDR1 MNHEY, CDR2 SVGAGI. The ends were cut back, 0 bases at V and 4 bases at J, with 15 bases in the middle. Here the CDR3 DNA reads TGTGCCAGCAGTTACTCCGTCCCGGGGGCCTCCTATGGCTACACCTTC. The encoded protein is CASSYSVPGASYGYTF.

This chain links TRBV7-9 with TRBJ1-2; D remains ambiguous. Trimming cost V 1 base and J 7 bases, with 10 bases left between them. Germline lookup yields CDR1 SEHNR and CDR2 FQNEAQ (reference sequence). There are 13 residues in the CDR3. The CDR3 spells CASSLDGMGGYTF. CDR3 in DNA: TGTGCCAGCAGCTTAGACGGGATGGGTGGCTACACCTTC.

The V gene is TRBV7-2, the J gene TRBJ2-1, with 13 bases lining up with TRBD2. The CDR3 is made up of 14 amino acids. Germline CDR1 is SGHTA and CDR2 is FQGNSA. V dropped 2 bases and J dropped 14; count of bases not matched to a gene: 6. The CDR3 protein is CASSLRTSGSMEFF. The CDR3 nucleotides are TGTGCCAGCAGCTTAAGGACTAGCGGGAGTATGGAGTTCTTC.

This chain links TRBV4-1 with TRBJ1-4, with TRBD1 matching 7 bases. J lost 7 bases, V lost 0 bases, and 8 bases had no gene match. CDR1 and CDR2 (germline): MGHRA, YSYEKL. The CDR3 is 16 residues long. Here the CDR3 reads CASSQDKGTAFEKLFF. The CDR3 nucleotides read TGCGCCAGCAGCCAAGATAAGGGGACAGCTTTTGAAAAACTGTTTTTT.

This chain links TRBV10-1 with TRBJ1-2; D perhaps matches TRBD1 (5 bases). CDR3 length: 15 amino acids. The V gene's germline CDR1 is WNHNN and CDR2 SYGVQD (reference sequence). The V gene lost 0 bases and the J gene lost 8 bases, with 16 bases spanning the gap. The CDR3 DNA is TGCGCCAGCAGTGAGTCCTCCGTCGGGGCAAAAGGCTACACCTTC. Translated, it gives CASSESSVGAKGYTF.

The sample holds a few counts of this clone. This sequence joins TRBV7-6 and TRBJ2-6; D gene unclear. This CDR3 is built from 13 residues. The germline V gene encodes CDR1 SGHVS and CDR2 FNYEAQ. The ends were cut back, 2 bases at V and 2 bases at J, with 1 base in the middle. Written as DNA, the CDR3 is TGTGCCAGCAGCTTACCTGGGGCCAACGTCCTGACTTTC. It yields the protein CASSLPGANVLTF.

This rearrangement joins TRBV25-1 to TRBJ2-3; 7 nucleotides line up with TRBD1. The germline CDR1 and CDR2 sequences are MGHDK and SYGVNS. CDR3 length: 17 residues. V shed 3 bases, J shed 2 bases, and the junction held 11 bases outside the gene matches. The CDR3 DNA is TGTGCCAGCAGTGAGGGTGGGCAGGGGGATTTCACAGATACGCAGTATTTT. Translation gives CASSEGGQGDFTDTQYF. Drawing the rest from reference TRBV25-1 and TRBJ2-3, the complete variable domain is EADIYQTPRYLVIGTGKKITLECSQTMGHDKMYWYQQDPGMELHLIHYSYGVNSTEKGDLSSESTVSRIRTEHFPLTLESARPSHTSQYLCASSEGGQGDFTDTQYFGPGTRLTVL.

This sequence joins TRBV12-5 and TRBJ2-1, with unresolved D. V was clipped by 3 bases and J by 0 bases, with 12 bases between them. The CDR3 totals 16 residues. Per the germline V gene, CDR1 is LGHNT and CDR2 is FRNRAP. The CDR3 sequence: CASGLSGDPSYNEQFF. The CDR3, as DNA: TGTGCTAGTGGTTTAAGTGGGGATCCCTCCTACAATGAGCAGTTCTTC.